The rows below give T cell receptor beta chains drawn from one sample of a study of blood T cell repertoires in COVID-19. Profiling relied on immunoSEQ multiplex PCR, and the TCRdb table lists in-frame clones only, not all of them. This table holds under 80,000 clones, approximately 90% found once. Sample: peripheral blood. The receptors stem from a woman older than 75 with active COVID-19. CDR3s include the opening cysteine and the closing phenylalanine or tryptophan. A D gene is named only where the DNA matches it firmly. Not every row has a clone size; where given, it reads once, few, many or a size class.

clone_size: -
j_call: TRBJ1-1
v_call: TRBV3-1/TRBV3-2
d_call: -
cdr3_aa: CASSQDVGGYTEAFF
cdr3_nt: TGTGCCAGCAGCCAAGATGTTGGGGGGTACACTGAAGCTTTCTTT

clone_size: -
j_call: TRBJ2-3
v_call: TRBV7-3
d_call: TRBD2
cdr3_aa: CASSLTPTSGSTDTQYF
cdr3_nt: TGTGCCAGCAGCTTAACCCCGACTAGCGGCAGCACAGATACGCAGTATTTT

clone_size: -
j_call: TRBJ1-2
v_call: TRBV6-5
d_call: -
cdr3_aa: CASSLRGYGYTF
cdr3_nt: TGTGCCAGCAGCTTGAGAGGGTATGGCTACACCTTC

clone_size: -
j_call: TRBJ2-7
v_call: TRBV9
d_call: TRBD2
cdr3_aa: CASSPGVLAGGPVEQYF
cdr3_nt: TGTGCCAGCAGCCCCGGTGTTTTAGCGGGAGGGCCCGTCGAGCAGTACTTC

clone_size: -
j_call: TRBJ1-6
v_call: TRBV4-1
d_call: -
cdr3_aa: CASSQAYLTSGNSPLHF
cdr3_nt: TGCGCCAGCAGCCAAGCCTATTTAACCAGCGGAAATTCACCCCTCCACTTT

clone_size: -
j_call: TRBJ1-2
v_call: TRBV5-1
d_call: TRBD1
cdr3_aa: CASSDRQGGNYGYTF
cdr3_nt: TGCGCCAGCAGCGATAGACAGGGGGGGAACTATGGCTACACCTTC

clone_size: -
j_call: TRBJ2-3
v_call: TRBV12-3/TRBV12-4
d_call: -
cdr3_aa: CASSRTDTQYF
cdr3_nt: TGTGCCAGCAGCAGGACAGATACGCAGTATTTT

clone_size: few
j_call: TRBJ1-2
v_call: TRBV30
d_call: -
cdr3_aa: CALELIRGSSGYTF
cdr3_nt: TGTGCCTTGGAGCTAATTCGGGGGTCGTCTGGCTACACCTTC

clone_size: -
j_call: TRBJ2-7
v_call: TRBV9
d_call: -
cdr3_aa: CASSVATGSSYEQYF
cdr3_nt: TGTGCCAGCAGCGTAGCTACGGGGAGCTCCTACGAGCAGTACTTC

clone_size: few
j_call: TRBJ2-2
v_call: TRBV4-1
d_call: -
cdr3_aa: CASSHQTVGAGELFF
cdr3_nt: TGCGCCAGCAGCCATCAGACGGTGGGAGCCGGGGAGCTGTTTTTT

clone_size: once
j_call: TRBJ2-3
v_call: TRBV5-1
d_call: TRBD2
cdr3_aa: CASSLRGLAITDTQYF
cdr3_nt: TGCGCCAGCAGCTTGCGGGGACTAGCGATCACAGATACGCAGTATTTT

clone_size: -
j_call: TRBJ1-6
v_call: TRBV7-2
d_call: TRBD1
cdr3_aa: CASSLQGESPLHF
cdr3_nt: TGTGCCAGCAGCTTACAGGGGGAATCACCCCTCCACTTT

clone_size: -
j_call: TRBJ2-1
v_call: TRBV21-1
d_call: -
cdr3_aa: CASSNRDRESSYNEQFF
cdr3_nt: TGTGCCAGCAGCAACCGGGACAGGGAATCATCCTACAATGAGCAGTTCTTC

clone_size: few
j_call: TRBJ2-7
v_call: TRBV28
d_call: TRBD1
cdr3_aa: CASSPQGNAYEQYF
cdr3_nt: TGTGCCAGCAGTCCACAGGGGAATGCCTACGAGCAGTACTTC

clone_size: -
j_call: TRBJ2-3
v_call: TRBV5-6
d_call: -
cdr3_aa: CASSFPKTVDTQYF
cdr3_nt: TGTGCCAGCAGCTTCCCCAAAACGGTAGATACGCAGTATTTT

clone_size: -
j_call: TRBJ2-1
v_call: TRBV19
d_call: -
cdr3_aa: CASSIRTLAEQFF
cdr3_nt: TGTGCCAGTAGTATACGGACTTTAGCTGAGCAGTTCTTC

clone_size: -
j_call: TRBJ2-2
v_call: TRBV24-1
d_call: -
cdr3_aa: CATSDLGQTGTGELFF
cdr3_nt: TGTGCCACCAGTGATCTCGGACAGACGGGGACCGGGGAGCTGTTTTTT

clone_size: -
j_call: TRBJ1-2
v_call: TRBV10-1
d_call: -
cdr3_aa: CASRGPRGGGTMGYTF
cdr3_nt: TGCGCCAGCCGGGGGCCCCGCGGCGGGGGAACTATGGGCTACACCTTC

clone_size: -
j_call: TRBJ2-7
v_call: TRBV4-3
d_call: TRBD2
cdr3_aa: CASSQETSGLYEQYF
cdr3_nt: TGCGCCAGCAGCCAAGAAACTAGCGGGCTCTACGAGCAGTACTTC

clone_size: -
j_call: TRBJ2-7
v_call: TRBV18
d_call: -
cdr3_aa: CASSPFGQGFPYEQYF
cdr3_nt: TGTGCCAGCTCACCCTTTGGTCAGGGGTTCCCCTACGAGCAGTACTTC

clone_size: once
j_call: TRBJ2-1
v_call: TRBV6-2/TRBV6-3
d_call: -
cdr3_aa: CASSYTAGTLDNEQFF
cdr3_nt: TGTGCCAGCAGTTATACTGCAGGAACGTTGGACAATGAGCAGTTCTTC

clone_size: -
j_call: TRBJ2-7
v_call: TRBV6-2/TRBV6-3
d_call: TRBD2
cdr3_aa: CASSRTSGDLKFEQYF
cdr3_nt: TGTGCCAGCAGTAGGACTAGCGGGGACCTTAAATTCGAGCAGTACTTC

clone_size: -
j_call: TRBJ1-3
v_call: TRBV5-5
d_call: TRBD1
cdr3_aa: CASSWTGLENTIYF
cdr3_nt: TGTGCCAGCAGCTGGACAGGGTTGGAAAACACCATATATTTT

clone_size: -
j_call: TRBJ1-2
v_call: TRBV6-5
d_call: TRBD1
cdr3_aa: CASSRLEGAHGYTF
cdr3_nt: TGTGCCAGCAGTAGGCTTGAGGGGGCACATGGCTACACCTTC

clone_size: -
j_call: TRBJ2-7
v_call: TRBV4-3
d_call: TRBD1
cdr3_aa: CASSQEGGNSYEQYF
cdr3_nt: TGCGCCAGCAGCCAAGAAGGGGGCAACTCCTACGAGCAGTACTTC

clone_size: few
j_call: TRBJ2-7
v_call: TRBV3-1/TRBV3-2
d_call: -
cdr3_aa: CASSQDNRDEQYF
cdr3_nt: TGTGCCAGCAGCCAAGATAACAGGGACGAGCAGTACTTC

clone_size: -
j_call: TRBJ2-5
v_call: TRBV15
d_call: -
cdr3_aa: CATSRDLLGARETAQYF
cdr3_nt: TGTGCCACCAGCAGAGACTTGTTAGGGGCTCGGGAGACGGCCCAGTACTTC

clone_size: -
j_call: TRBJ2-7
v_call: TRBV6-2/TRBV6-3
d_call: -
cdr3_aa: CASSYSPRGYEQYF
cdr3_nt: TGTGCCAGCAGTTACTCGCCTAGAGGGTACGAGCAGTACTTC

clone_size: -
j_call: TRBJ2-3
v_call: TRBV5-6
d_call: TRBD2
cdr3_aa: CASSSLAGGPIGTQYF
cdr3_nt: TGTGCCAGCAGCAGTCTAGCGGGAGGGCCCATCGGTACGCAGTATTTT

clone_size: -
j_call: TRBJ2-1
v_call: TRBV7-2
d_call: -
cdr3_aa: CASSFRGPSYNEQFF
cdr3_nt: TGTGCCAGCAGCTTTCGCGGGCCTTCCTACAATGAGCAGTTCTTC

clone_size: once
j_call: TRBJ1-1
v_call: TRBV29-1
d_call: -
cdr3_aa: CSVAGSRAAEAFF
cdr3_nt: TGCAGCGTTGCTGGATCCCGTGCGGCTGAAGCTTTCTTT

clone_size: -
j_call: TRBJ2-7
v_call: TRBV18
d_call: TRBD2
cdr3_aa: CASSPRIELAGGHEQYF
cdr3_nt: TGTGCCAGCTCACCGAGGATTGAATTAGCGGGAGGCCACGAGCAGTACTTC

clone_size: once
j_call: TRBJ2-3
v_call: TRBV27
d_call: TRBD1
cdr3_aa: CATSGQGANTQYF
cdr3_nt: TGTGCCACCTCGGGACAGGGGGCCAATACGCAGTATTTT